This T cell receptor (beta chain) was sequenced in a study of blood T cell repertoires in COVID-19. Sequencing was performed with immunoSEQ multiplex PCR; in TCRdb, only in-frame clones are kept and a portion is missing. The sample has tens of thousands of clones, around nine tenths seen once; the top ten hold approximately 5%. Sample: peripheral blood. The origin of this receptor is a human donor in a cohort sampled during active COVID-19.

DNA for the CDR3: TGCGCCAGCAGCCAAATGAGGACTAGCGGGAGATACACAGATACGCAGTATTTT. Translation: CASSQMRTSGRYTDTQYF. This chain joins TRBV4-3 and TRBJ2-3, with 13 nucleotides matching TRBD2. This CDR3 comprises 18 residues. CDR1 and CDR2 (germline): LGHNA, YSLEER. V lost 2 bases and J lost 2; bases outside the gene matches: 7.